The 7 T cell receptor beta chains given below trace back to one sample, sequenced in a study of blood T cell repertoires in COVID-19 (dated by TCRdb to about 2020). The method behind the library was the immunoSEQ multiplex PCR assay. Here the immuneACCESS table is served through TCRdb, limited to in-frame sequences with V and J called. Missing clones are a known gap in these copies; in checked studies unresolved V genes cover under half, and the rest lacks a known reason. The sample includes 400,000 to 450,000 clones, with about nine tenths observed a single time. The ten biggest clones cover 1.4% of the sample. The sample taken for sequencing was peripheral blood. The receptors were gathered from a woman aged 25 to 45 with active or convalescent COVID-19.

V is TRBV25-1 and J is TRBJ2-3, with D unresolved. CDR3 length: 15 amino acids. V lost 3 bases and J 0 bases, leaving 10 bases between the germline ends. Germline lookup yields CDR1 MGHDK and CDR2 SYGVNS. CDR3 in DNA: TGTGCCAGCAGTGACGGGTGGTCTAGCACAGATACGCAGTATTTT. This sequence encodes CASSDGWSSTDTQYF.

V gene TRBV7-9 combines with J gene TRBJ2-7, with 9 bases aligning to TRBD1. Germline V CDR1 and CDR2: SEHNR, FQNEAQ (reference sequence). The CDR3 has 15 amino acids. Unmatched junction bases numbered 8, after V lost 3 bases and J lost 5 bases. The CDR3 is CASSLGDRDLHEQYF. CDR3 DNA sequence: TGTGCCAGCAGCTTGGGGGACAGGGATCTACACGAGCAGTACTTC.

This rearrangement joins TRBV27 to TRBJ2-7, with a weak D call TRBD2 (5 bases). The germline V gene encodes CDR1 MNHEY and CDR2 SMNVEV (reference sequence). V was trimmed by 1 base and J by 4 bases, leaving 14 bases between them. The CDR3 has 15 residues. The chain's CDR3 is CASSLFVGRDYEQYF. The CDR3 nucleotides read TGTGCCAGCAGTTTATTCGTAGGACGGGATTACGAGCAGTACTTC.

This chain joins TRBV7-8 and TRBJ2-3; D is possibly TRBD2 (6 bases). The CDR3 has 17 amino acids. Germline CDR1 reads SGHVS; CDR2 reads FQNEAQ. The V gene lost 1 base and the J gene lost 0 bases, with 14 bases spanning the gap. In nucleotides, the CDR3 is TGTGCCAGCAGCTTAGTAGGGTTAGCGGCTAGCACAGATACGCAGTATTTT. Translation gives CASSLVGLAASTDTQYF.

This clone was seen a few times. The gene calls are TRBV9 and TRBJ2-5; 7 positions match TRBD1. Germline lookup yields CDR1 SGDLS and CDR2 YYNGEE. The CDR3 totals 16 residues. V shed 4 bases and J 4 bases; nucleotides not matched to a gene: 13. The CDR3 sequence is CASSIGTVFSRETQYF. The CDR3 DNA is TGTGCCAGCAGCATCGGGACAGTATTTAGCCGAGAGACCCAGTACTTC.

The chain has TRBV19 and TRBJ2-2; the D gene is possibly TRBD2 (6 bases). Germline assignment: CDR1 LNHDA and CDR2 SQIVND (reference sequence). The CDR3 has 17 amino acids. V lost 5 bases and J lost 4, with 20 bases in between. The CDR3 loop is CASSPVSGRFSTGELFF. For the CDR3, the DNA is TGTGCCAGTAGTCCGGTATCGGGGAGGTTTAGCACCGGGGAGCTGTTTTTT.

The genes are TRBV18 and TRBJ1-1; tentative D call: TRBD1 (5 bases). Germline V gene data show CDR1 as KGHSH and CDR2 as LQKENI. There are 14 residues in the CDR3. The V gene lost 2 bases and the J gene lost 3 bases, with 10 bases spanning the gap. The CDR3 DNA is TGTGCCAGCTCACCATCAGGGATGGACACTGAAGCTTTCTTT. Translation: CASSPSGMDTEAFF. The variable domain in full, completed from reference TRBV18 and TRBJ1-1, reads NAGVMQNPRHLVRRRGQEARLRCSPMKGHSHVYWYRQLPEEGLKFMVYLQKENIIDESGMPKERFSAEFPKEGPSILRIQQVVRGDSAAYFCASSPSGMDTEAFFGQGTRLTVV.